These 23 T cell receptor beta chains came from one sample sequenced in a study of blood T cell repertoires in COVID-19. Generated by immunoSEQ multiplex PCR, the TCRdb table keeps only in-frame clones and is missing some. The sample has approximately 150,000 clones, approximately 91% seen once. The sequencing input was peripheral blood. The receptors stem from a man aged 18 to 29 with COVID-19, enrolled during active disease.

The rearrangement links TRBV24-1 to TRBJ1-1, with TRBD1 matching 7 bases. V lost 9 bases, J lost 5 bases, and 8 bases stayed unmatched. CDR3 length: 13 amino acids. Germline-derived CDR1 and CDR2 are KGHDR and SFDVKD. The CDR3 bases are TGTGCCACCTTGAACAGGGGAGGAACTGAAGCTTTCTTT. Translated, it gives CATLNRGGTEAFF.

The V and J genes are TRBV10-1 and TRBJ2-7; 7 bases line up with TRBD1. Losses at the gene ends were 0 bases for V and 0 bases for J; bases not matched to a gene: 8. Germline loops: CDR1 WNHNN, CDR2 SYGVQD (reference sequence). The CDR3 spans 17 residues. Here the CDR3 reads CASSESSGQDFSYEQYF. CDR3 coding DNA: TGCGCCAGCAGTGAGTCTTCCGGACAGGACTTCTCCTACGAGCAGTACTTC.

DNA of the CDR3: TGTGCCAGCAGTTCCTTCACGACTAGCGGATATTCCTACGAGCAGTACTTC. Its translation is CASSSFTTSGYSYEQYF. The chain couples TRBV6-2 or TRBV6-3 to TRBJ2-7, with TRBD2 matching 9 bases. There are 17 residues in the CDR3. Germline V CDR1 and CDR2: MNHEY, SVGEGT. V dropped 4 bases and J dropped 1; count of bases not matched to a gene: 11.

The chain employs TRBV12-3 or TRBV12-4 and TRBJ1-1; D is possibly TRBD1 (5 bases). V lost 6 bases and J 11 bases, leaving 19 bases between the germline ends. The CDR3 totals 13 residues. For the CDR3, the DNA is TGTGCCAGCAGAATCTCCCCGGGGGAGTACGCTTTCTTT. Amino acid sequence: CASRISPGEYAFF.

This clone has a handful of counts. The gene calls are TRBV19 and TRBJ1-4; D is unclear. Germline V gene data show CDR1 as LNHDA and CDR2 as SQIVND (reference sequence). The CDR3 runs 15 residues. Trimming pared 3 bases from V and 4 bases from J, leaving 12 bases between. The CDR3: CASSIRLTLNEKLFF. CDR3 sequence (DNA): TGTGCCAGTAGTATTCGACTTACGCTTAATGAAAAACTGTTTTTT.

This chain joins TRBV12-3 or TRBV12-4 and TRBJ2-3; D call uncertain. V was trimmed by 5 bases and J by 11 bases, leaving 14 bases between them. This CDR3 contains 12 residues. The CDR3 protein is CASSPAVGEQYF. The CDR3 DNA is TGTGCCAGCAGTCCCGCGGTGGGTGAGCAGTATTTT.

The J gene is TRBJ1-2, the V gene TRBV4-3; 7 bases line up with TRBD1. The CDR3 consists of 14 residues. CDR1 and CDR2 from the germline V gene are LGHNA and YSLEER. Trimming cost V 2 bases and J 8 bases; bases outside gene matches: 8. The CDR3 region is CASSQRTGSRGYTF. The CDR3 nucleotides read TGCGCCAGCAGCCAACGGACAGGTTCAAGGGGCTACACCTTC.

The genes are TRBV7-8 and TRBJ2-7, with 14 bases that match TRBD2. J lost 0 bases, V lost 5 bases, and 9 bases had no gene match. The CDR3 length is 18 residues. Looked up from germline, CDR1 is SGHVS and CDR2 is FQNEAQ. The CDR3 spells CASSPRTSGRTSSYEQYF. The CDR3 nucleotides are TGTGCCAGCAGCCCGAGGACTAGCGGGAGGACTTCCTCCTACGAGCAGTACTTC.

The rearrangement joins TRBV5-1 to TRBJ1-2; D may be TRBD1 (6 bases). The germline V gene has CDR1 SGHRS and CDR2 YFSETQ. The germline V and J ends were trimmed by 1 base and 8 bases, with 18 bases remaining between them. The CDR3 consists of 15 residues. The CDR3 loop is CASSLTGGVRSGYTF. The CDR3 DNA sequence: TGCGCCAGCAGCTTGACGGGGGGCGTTAGATCCGGCTACACCTTC.

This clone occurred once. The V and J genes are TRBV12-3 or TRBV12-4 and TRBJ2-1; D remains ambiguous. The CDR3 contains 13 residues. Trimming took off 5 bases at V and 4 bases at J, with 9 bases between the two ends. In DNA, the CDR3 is TGTGCCAGCAGTCCCCCCTTGTACAATGAGCAGTTCTTC. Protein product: CASSPPLYNEQFF.

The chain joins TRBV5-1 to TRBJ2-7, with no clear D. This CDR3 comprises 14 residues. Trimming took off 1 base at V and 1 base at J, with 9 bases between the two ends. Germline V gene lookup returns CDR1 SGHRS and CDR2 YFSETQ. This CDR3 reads CASSLSPGSYEQYF. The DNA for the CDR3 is TGCGCCAGCAGCTTGAGTCCAGGATCCTACGAGCAGTACTTC.

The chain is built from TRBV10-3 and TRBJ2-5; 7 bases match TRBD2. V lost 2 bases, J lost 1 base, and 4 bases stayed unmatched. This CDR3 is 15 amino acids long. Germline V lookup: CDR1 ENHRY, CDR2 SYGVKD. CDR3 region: CAISEAPSGQETQYF. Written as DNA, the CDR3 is TGTGCCATCAGTGAGGCCCCTAGCGGCCAAGAGACCCAGTACTTC.

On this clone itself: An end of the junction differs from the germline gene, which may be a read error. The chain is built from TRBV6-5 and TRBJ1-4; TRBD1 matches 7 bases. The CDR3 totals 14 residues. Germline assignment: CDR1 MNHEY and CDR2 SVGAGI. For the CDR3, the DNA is TGTGCCAGCAGCTCGACAGGGATAGCGAGAAAACTGCTTTTT. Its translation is CASSSTGIARKLLF.

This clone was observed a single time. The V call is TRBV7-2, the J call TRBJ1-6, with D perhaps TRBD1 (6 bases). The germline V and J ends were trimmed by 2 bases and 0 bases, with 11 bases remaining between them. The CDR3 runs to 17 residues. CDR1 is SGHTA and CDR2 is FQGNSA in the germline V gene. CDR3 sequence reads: CASSLSDRSSYNSPLHF. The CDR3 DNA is TGTGCCAGCAGCTTAAGCGACAGGAGCTCCTATAATTCACCCCTCCACTTT.

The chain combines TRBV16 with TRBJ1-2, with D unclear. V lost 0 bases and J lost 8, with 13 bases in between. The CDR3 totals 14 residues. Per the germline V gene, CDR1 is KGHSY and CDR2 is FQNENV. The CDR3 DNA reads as TGTGCCAGCAGCCAATCGAATCGTGGAGCGGGCTACACCTTC. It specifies CASSQSNRGAGYTF.

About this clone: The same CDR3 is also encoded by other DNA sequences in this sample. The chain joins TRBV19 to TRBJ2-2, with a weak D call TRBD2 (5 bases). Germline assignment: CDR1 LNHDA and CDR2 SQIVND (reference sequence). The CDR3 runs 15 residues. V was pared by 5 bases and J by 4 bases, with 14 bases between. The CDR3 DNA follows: TGTGCCAGTAGTCCCCGGGATCGGGGCACCGGGGAGCTGTTTTTT. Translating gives CASSPRDRGTGELFF.

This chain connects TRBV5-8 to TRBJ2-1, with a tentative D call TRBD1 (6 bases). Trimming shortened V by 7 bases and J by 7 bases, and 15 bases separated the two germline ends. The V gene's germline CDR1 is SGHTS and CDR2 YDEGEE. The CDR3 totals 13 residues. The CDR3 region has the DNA TGTGCCAGCGGGGACCAGGGGAGAAATGAGCAGTTCTTC. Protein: CASGDQGRNEQFF.

The chain's CDR3 is CASSGGRVNTGELFF. As DNA, the CDR3 is TGTGCCAGCAGCGGGGGGCGAGTGAACACCGGGGAGCTGTTTTTT. The gene calls are TRBV2 and TRBJ2-2; D is possibly TRBD2 (7 bases). Between the trimmed V and J ends, which lost 6 bases and 1 base, there was a span of 12 bases. Germline V gives CDR1 SNHLY, CDR2 FYNNEI. CDR3 length: 15 amino acids. Drawing the rest from reference TRBV2 and TRBJ2-2, the complete variable domain is EPEVTQTPSHQVTQMGQEVILRCVPISNHLYFYWYRQILGQKVEFLVSFYNNEISEKSEIFDDQFSVERPDGSNFTLKIRSTKLEDSAMYFCASSGGRVNTGELFFGEGSRLTVL.

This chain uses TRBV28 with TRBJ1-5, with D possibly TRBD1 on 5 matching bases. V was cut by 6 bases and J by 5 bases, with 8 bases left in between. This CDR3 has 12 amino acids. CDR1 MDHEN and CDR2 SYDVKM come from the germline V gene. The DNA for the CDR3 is TGTGCCAGCAGGGACACCTATCAGCCCCAGCATTTT. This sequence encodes CASRDTYQPQHF.

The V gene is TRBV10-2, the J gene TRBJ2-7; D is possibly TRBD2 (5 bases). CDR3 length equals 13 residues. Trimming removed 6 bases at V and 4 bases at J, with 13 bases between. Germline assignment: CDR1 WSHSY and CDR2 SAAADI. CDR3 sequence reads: CASSDPGGYEQYF. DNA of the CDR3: TGCGCCAGCAGCGATCCAGGAGGATACGAGCAGTACTTC.

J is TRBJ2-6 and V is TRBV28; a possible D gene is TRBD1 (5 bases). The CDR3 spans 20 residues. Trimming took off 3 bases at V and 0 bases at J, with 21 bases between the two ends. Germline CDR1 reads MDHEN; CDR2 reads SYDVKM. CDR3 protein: CASSLQGVGAPYSGANVLTF. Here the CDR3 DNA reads TGTGCCAGCAGTTTGCAAGGGGTTGGGGCGCCCTACTCTGGGGCCAACGTCCTGACTTTC.

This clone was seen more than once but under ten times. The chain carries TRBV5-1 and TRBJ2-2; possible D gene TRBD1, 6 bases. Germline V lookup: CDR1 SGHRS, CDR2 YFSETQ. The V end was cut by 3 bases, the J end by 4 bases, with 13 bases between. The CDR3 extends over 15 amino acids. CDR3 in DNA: TGCGCCAGCAGCTCCCGGGGACAACTCACCGGGGAGCTGTTTTTT. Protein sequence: CASSSRGQLTGELFF.

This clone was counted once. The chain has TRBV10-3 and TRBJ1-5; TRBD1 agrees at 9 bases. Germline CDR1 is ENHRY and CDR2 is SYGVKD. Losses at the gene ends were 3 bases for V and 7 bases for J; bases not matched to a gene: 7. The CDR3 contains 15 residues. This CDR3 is CAISEQGADGQPQHF. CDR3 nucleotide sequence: TGTGCCATCAGTGAACAGGGGGCGGACGGACAGCCCCAGCATTTT.